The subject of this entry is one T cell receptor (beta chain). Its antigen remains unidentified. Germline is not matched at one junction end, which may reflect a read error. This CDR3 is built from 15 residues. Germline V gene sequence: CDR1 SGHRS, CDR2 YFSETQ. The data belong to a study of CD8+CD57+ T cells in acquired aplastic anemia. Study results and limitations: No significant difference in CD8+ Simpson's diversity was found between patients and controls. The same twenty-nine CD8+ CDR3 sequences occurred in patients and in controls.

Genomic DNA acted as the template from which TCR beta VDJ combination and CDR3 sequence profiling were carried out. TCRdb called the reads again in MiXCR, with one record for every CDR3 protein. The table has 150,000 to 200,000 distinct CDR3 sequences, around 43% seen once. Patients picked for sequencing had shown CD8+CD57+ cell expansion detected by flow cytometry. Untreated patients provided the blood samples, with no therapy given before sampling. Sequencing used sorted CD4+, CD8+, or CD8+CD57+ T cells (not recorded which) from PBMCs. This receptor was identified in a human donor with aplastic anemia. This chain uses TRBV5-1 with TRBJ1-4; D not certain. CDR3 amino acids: CAGSSGSRAEERLFF. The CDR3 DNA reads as TGCGCCGGCAGCTCGGGGTCGAGGGCGGAAGAAAGACTGTTTTTT.